The source of this T cell receptor (beta chain) is a study of beta chain features in type 1 diabetes. Study-level findings and limits: Significant though moderate, a shortening of TCRB CDR3s appeared in all four CD4+ subsets of Type 1 diabetes patients.

Of note for this clone: What it binds is not known.

Trimming at V came to 3 bases and at J to 3 bases, leaving 2 bases not matched to a gene. Germline loops: CDR1 SGHRS, CDR2 YFSETQ. The CDR3 length is 14 residues. Expressed TCRB transcripts were sequenced after all isolated RNA was converted to cDNA. Sequencing was performed with immunoSEQ multiplex PCR; in TCRdb, only in-frame clones are kept and a portion is missing. The sample consists of around 14,000 clones, about two thirds of them appearing once. Sequenced input: stem cell memory CD4+ T cells from blood. The chain combines TRBV5-1 with TRBJ1-4; the match to TRBD1 covers 7 bases. This receptor was identified in a woman aged 18-29 years with type 1 diabetes. The CDR3: CASSSGGPNEKLFF. CDR3 DNA: TGCGCCAGCAGCTCAGGGGGTCCTAATGAAAAACTGTTTTTT.